One and the same sample provided the 20 T cell receptor beta chains below, sequenced in a study of blood T cell repertoires in COVID-19. Assay: immunoSEQ multiplex PCR; the TCRdb copy retains only in-frame clones and omits some. The sample yields approximately 430,000 clones, about nine tenths seen once. Specimen: peripheral blood. The receptors were gathered from a woman in her twenties or thirties with active or convalescent COVID-19.

The rearrangement joins TRBV2 to TRBJ1-5; no reliable D call. The germline V and J ends were trimmed by 6 bases and 2 bases, with 17 bases remaining between them. This CDR3 region has 16 residues. Germline V gene lookup returns CDR1 SNHLY and CDR2 FYNNEI. The CDR3 here is CASSRGSGRGNQPQHF. In DNA form, the CDR3 reads TGTGCCAGCAGCCGAGGGTCAGGACGAGGCAATCAGCCCCAGCATTTT. The full variable domain, completed using reference TRBV2 and TRBJ1-5, is EPEVTQTPSHQVTQMGQEVILRCVPISNHLYFYWYRQILGQKVEFLVSFYNNEISEKSEIFDDQFSVERPDGSNFTLKIRSTKLEDSAMYFCASSRGSGRGNQPQHFGDGTRLSIL.

J is TRBJ2-5 and V is TRBV3-1 (or the pseudogene TRBV3-2), with 8 bases that match TRBD2. The germline V gene has CDR1 LGHDT and CDR2 YNNKEL (reference sequence). V lost 8 bases to trimming and J lost 1 base; unmatched junction nucleotides: 9. The CDR3 totals 15 residues. This CDR3 is CASRGGSMAQETQYF. As DNA, the CDR3 is TGTGCCAGCCGGGGGGGGTCTATGGCCCAAGAGACCCAGTACTTC.

The chain carries TRBV5-8 and TRBJ2-2, with D maybe TRBD1 (5 bases). Trimming shortened V by 0 bases and J by 1 base, and 7 bases separated the two germline ends. CDR3 size: 15 residues. Germline V gene lookup returns CDR1 SGHTS and CDR2 YDEGEE. In DNA form, the CDR3 reads TGTGCCAGCAGCTTGGGGGGCTGGAACACCGGGGAGCTGTTTTTT. This translates into CASSLGGWNTGELFF.

The gene calls are TRBV29-1 and TRBJ1-2; D unresolved. The CDR3 is 13 residues long. The germline V and J ends were trimmed by 6 bases and 0 bases, with 11 bases remaining between them. The germline V gene has CDR1 SQVTM and CDR2 ANQGSEA. CDR3 coding DNA: TGCAGCGTACGACTGGAAGCTAACTATGGCTACACCTTC. Protein: CSVRLEANYGYTF.

The chain employs TRBV6-5 and TRBJ1-2; D perhaps matches TRBD1 (6 bases). In germline, CDR1 is MNHEY, CDR2 SVGAGI. This CDR3 has 12 residues. Trimming pared 10 bases from V and 4 bases from J, leaving 13 bases between. This chain's CDR3 is CATSVGAYGYTF. CDR3 coding DNA: TGTGCCACCTCTGTGGGGGCCTATGGCTACACCTTC.

This chain uses TRBV10-3 with TRBJ1-2; D ambiguous. V was shortened by 10 bases and J by 3 bases, with 9 bases between the two germline ends. CDR3 length: 11 residues. The germline CDR1 and CDR2 sequences are ENHRY and SYGVKD. DNA of the CDR3: TGTGCCACCCACGGAGACTATGGCTACACCTTC. Residues: CATHGDYGYTF.

A few counts support this clone. V and J are TRBV2 and TRBJ1-2; 7 bases fit TRBD1. V was clipped by 11 bases and J by 0 bases; unmatched bases: 6. CDR3 length: 13 residues. Germline CDR1 and CDR2: SNHLY and FYNNEI. The CDR3 spells CAEQGQSNYGYTF. The CDR3 bases are TGTGCCGAACAGGGACAGTCTAACTATGGCTACACCTTC.

This clone was detected only once. V gene TRBV5-1 combines with J gene TRBJ1-1; 7 bases agree with TRBD1. Germline CDR1 SGHRS, CDR2 YFSETQ. CDR3 length equals 15 residues. Germline trimming cut 0 bases from V and 1 base from J; bases unmatched to any gene: 3. The CDR3 spells CASSLGGQRNTEAFF. In DNA, the CDR3 is TGCGCCAGCAGCTTGGGGGGACAGAGGAACACTGAAGCTTTCTTT.

This clone was detected only a few times. The chain employs TRBV4-2 and TRBJ1-6; D not certain. Trimming removed 4 bases at V and 10 bases at J, with 17 bases between. Germline CDR1 LGHNA, CDR2 YNFKEQ. The CDR3 consists of 15 residues. CDR3 bases: TGTGCCAGCAGCCGGGTCAGTACCGTGGAGTCACCCCTCCACTTT. Translation gives CASSRVSTVESPLHF.

V and J are TRBV11-1 and TRBJ2-1; D is unresolved. V was trimmed by 1 base and J by 1 base, leaving 11 bases between them. The CDR3 sequence is 16 residues long. Per the germline V gene, CDR1 is SGHAT and CDR2 is FQDESV (reference sequence). The DNA of the CDR3 is TGTGCCAGCAGCTTAGGGGTAGCTTTTTCCTACAATGAGCAGTTCTTC. Protein product: CASSLGVAFSYNEQFF.

The gene calls are TRBV6-5 and TRBJ1-4; D call uncertain. Trimming pared 2 bases from V and 8 bases from J, leaving 6 bases between. The germline gives CDR1 MNHEY, CDR2 SVGAGI. The CDR3 is made up of 12 amino acids. CDR3 sequence (DNA): TGTGCCAGCAGTTACAGCAGGGAAAAACTGTTTTTT. It specifies CASSYSREKLFF.

The genes are TRBV4-1 and TRBJ1-2, with D possibly being TRBD1 (6 bases). Between the trimmed V and J ends, which lost 1 base and 4 bases, there was a span of 34 bases. The CDR3 has 22 residues. Germline CDR1 is MGHRA and CDR2 is YSYEKL. The CDR3 spells CASSQGETGFSPNEGFVYGYTF. CDR3 in DNA: TGCGCCAGCAGCCAAGGTGAGACAGGATTCTCCCCAAATGAAGGGTTCGTCTATGGCTACACCTTC.

This clone came up a few times. CDR3 in DNA: TGTGCCAGCAGTACTCCGGGACAGGGGGGTTATCAGCCCCAGCATTTT. Translating it yields CASSTPGQGGYQPQHF. The gene calls are TRBV6-2 or TRBV6-3 and TRBJ1-5; TRBD1 matches at 11 bases. The V gene end was trimmed by 5 bases and the J gene end by 5 bases; junction bases not matched to a gene: 8. This CDR3 has 16 amino acids. CDR1 and CDR2 from the germline V gene are MNHEY and SVGEGT.

The count of this clone is one. This chain connects TRBV11-3 to TRBJ2-3; 7 positions agree with TRBD2. CDR1 SGHNT and CDR2 YENEEA come from the germline V gene. The CDR3 is 13 residues long. The junction had 2 bases not matched to a gene; V was cut back by 5 bases and J by 3 bases. The DNA for the CDR3 is TGTGCCAGCAGCGGCGGGGGTACAGATACGCAGTATTTT. Protein product: CASSGGGTDTQYF.

The rearrangement links TRBV12-3 or TRBV12-4 to TRBJ1-2; 8 bases map to TRBD1. V trimming: 7 bases; J trimming: 9 bases; junction bases outside the gene matches: 10. The CDR3 is 13 amino acids. DNA for the CDR3: TGTGCCAGCACCCAAGGGACAGGCAGGAGCTACACCTTC. Translated: CASTQGTGRSYTF.

This clone has only a few counts. The chain is built from TRBV15 and TRBJ1-5; tentative D call: TRBD1 (5 bases). Trimming removed 0 bases at V and 0 bases at J, with 12 bases between. Germline-derived CDR1 and CDR2 are LNHNV and YYDKDF (reference sequence). The CDR3 contains 17 residues. The CDR3 loop is CATSRDLGGYSNQPQHF. For the CDR3, the DNA is TGTGCCACCAGCAGAGATCTGGGGGGGTATAGCAATCAGCCCCAGCATTTT.

The chain carries TRBV4-1 and TRBJ1-1; D not resolved. Germline loops: CDR1 MGHRA, CDR2 YSYEKL. The CDR3 contains 14 residues. The germline V and J ends were trimmed by 4 bases and 1 base, with 10 bases remaining between them. The CDR3 nucleotides are TGCGCCAGCAGCCGAGTCATAACGAACACTGAAGCTTTCTTT. Protein: CASSRVITNTEAFF.

V usage is TRBV13 and J usage is TRBJ1-1; D call uncertain. The CDR3 is 12 amino acids. Between the trimmed V and J ends, which lost 4 bases and 5 bases, there was a span of 8 bases. Per the germline V gene, CDR1 is PRHDT and CDR2 is FYEKMQ (reference sequence). CDR3: CASSSMITEAFF. CDR3 nucleotide sequence: TGTGCCAGCAGCTCTATGATTACTGAAGCTTTCTTT.

The rearrangement joins TRBV27 to TRBJ2-2; 8 positions match TRBD2. The CDR3 runs 15 residues. The germline V gene encodes CDR1 MNHEY and CDR2 SMNVEV (reference sequence). The J segment lost 3 bases and the V segment lost 5 bases, leaving 5 bases of the junction unmatched. In DNA, the CDR3 is TGTGCCAGCAGTCGACTAGCGTTTGACACCGGGGAGCTGTTTTTT. Its translation: CASSRLAFDTGELFF.

The V and J genes are TRBV7-9 and TRBJ1-2, with D uncertain. Germline V gene sequence: CDR1 SEHNR, CDR2 FQNEAQ (reference sequence). V was trimmed by 5 bases and J by 4 bases, leaving 14 bases between them. The CDR3 length is 14 residues. The CDR3 here is CASSPAGVFYGYTF. CDR3 DNA: TGTGCCAGCAGCCCGGCCGGAGTTTTCTATGGCTACACCTTC.